A single sample gave rise to the 25 T cell receptor beta chains below, sequenced in a study of blood T cell repertoires in COVID-19. Some clones are missing from TCRdb's copy, which holds only in-frame ones; the method was immunoSEQ multiplex PCR. This sample has 120,000 to 150,000 clones, with approximately 86% found just once. Material: peripheral blood. Receptor source: a human donor in a cohort sampled during active COVID-19.

This clone was found once. J is TRBJ2-2 and V is TRBV6-5; no definite D call. V lost 2 bases and J lost 0, with 10 bases in between. CDR1 is MNHEY and CDR2 is SVGAGI in the germline V gene. This CDR3 contains 16 residues. Here the CDR3 reads CASSYIGGPNTGELFF. In DNA, the CDR3 is TGTGCCAGCAGTTACATCGGCGGTCCGAACACCGGGGAGCTGTTTTTT.

The chain recombines TRBV2 with TRBJ1-2, with TRBD1 matching over 9 bases. J was trimmed by 8 bases and V by 1 base; bases with no gene match: 8. This CDR3 has 15 amino acids. Germline CDR1 and CDR2: SNHLY and FYNNEI. CDR3 nucleotide sequence: TGTGCCAGCAGTGAAGACACCGGGACAGGGACGGGCTACACCTTC. Translating it yields CASSEDTGTGTGYTF.

This clone appeared a few times. V gene TRBV10-3 combines with J gene TRBJ1-3, with D unclear. Germline V lookup: CDR1 ENHRY, CDR2 SYGVKD. CDR3 size: 14 residues. V lost 6 bases, J lost 0 bases, and 9 bases lay in between. The CDR3 here is CAIRTESSGNTIYF. The CDR3 DNA sequence: TGTGCCATCAGAACCGAGAGCTCTGGAAACACCATATATTTT.

This chain joins TRBV28 and TRBJ1-2, with TRBD1 identical over 11 bases. This CDR3 spans 16 amino acids. Germline V lookup: CDR1 MDHEN, CDR2 SYDVKM. After removal of 6 bases from V and 4 bases from J, the junction contained 10 bases not matched to a gene. The DNA for the CDR3 is TGTGCCAGCAGCCCGTCAGGGACAGGGGGACGCTATGGCTACACCTTC. Residues: CASSPSGTGGRYGYTF.

This chain links TRBV6-1 with TRBJ1-6, with TRBD1 matching 7 bases. The length of the CDR3 is 18 residues. CDR1 and CDR2 from the germline V gene are MNHNS and SASEGT. The V segment lost 1 base and the J segment 0 bases; nucleotides outside the gene matches: 6. CDR3 nucleotide sequence: TGTGCCAGCAGTGAAGTAGTACCAGGGGGCTCCTATAATTCACCCCTCCACTTT. It encodes CASSEVVPGGSYNSPLHF.

The chain is built from TRBV11-2 and TRBJ2-3; a possible D gene is TRBD1 (5 bases). CDR3 length: 17 amino acids. Germline V lookup: CDR1 SGHAT, CDR2 FQNNGV. Trimming stripped 5 bases from V and 0 bases from J, with 18 bases between. The CDR3 DNA reads TGTGCCAGCAGCGAGAGAACAGGAGTAGCTAGCACAGATACGCAGTATTTT. The encoded protein is CASSERTGVASTDTQYF.

The V call is TRBV3-1 (or the pseudogene TRBV3-2), the J call TRBJ2-1; D possibly corresponds to TRBD1 (5 bases). The CDR3 spans 13 residues. V lost 4 bases, J lost 6 bases, and 10 bases lay in between. Germline lookup yields CDR1 LGHDT and CDR2 YNNKEL (reference sequence). CDR3 nucleotides: TGTGCCAGCAGCCTGTCAGGGATCAATGAGCAGTTCTTC. Translation gives CASSLSGINEQFF.

The V gene is TRBV12-3 or TRBV12-4, the J gene TRBJ1-2, with a tentative D call TRBD1 (5 bases). With 5 bases removed from V and 5 bases from J, the gap between germline ends came to 12 bases. The CDR3 loop spans 13 amino acids. CDR3 coding DNA: TGTGCCAGCAGTCCACACAGGCCTTATGGCTACACCTTC. Translated: CASSPHRPYGYTF.

The chain is built from TRBV28 and TRBJ2-1, with 12 positions matching TRBD2. The CDR3 has 17 residues. J gave up 6 bases and V 7 bases, and 13 bases lay outside the gene matches. CDR1 is MDHEN, CDR2 SYDVKM, per germline. The CDR3 reads CASTLNGLAGGFNEQFF. CDR3 nucleotide sequence: TGTGCCAGCACTCTTAACGGGCTAGCGGGAGGGTTCAATGAGCAGTTCTTC.

The chain links TRBV18 to TRBJ2-1, with 7 bases lining up with TRBD1. The CDR3 runs 14 residues. The J segment lost 0 bases and the V segment lost 10 bases, leaving 6 bases of the junction unmatched. Germline CDR1 KGHSH, CDR2 LQKENI. CDR3 sequence: CATSGQSSYNEQFF. CDR3 in DNA: TGTGCCACCTCGGGACAGAGCTCCTACAATGAGCAGTTCTTC. The full variable domain, in which reference TRBV18 and TRBJ2-1 provide the parts outside the CDR3, is NAGVMQNPRHLVRRRGQEARLRCSPMKGHSHVYWYRQLPEEGLKFMVYLQKENIIDESGMPKERFSAEFPKEGPSILRIQQVVRGDSAAYFCATSGQSSYNEQFFGPGTRLTVL.

The chain carries TRBV28 and TRBJ2-3; 11 bases agree with TRBD2. CDR1 MDHEN and CDR2 SYDVKM come from the germline V gene. V dropped 6 bases and J dropped 2; count of bases not matched to a gene: 4. CDR3 length: 15 amino acids. As DNA, the CDR3 is TGTGCCAGCAGCTCTAGCGGGGGGATCACAGATACGCAGTATTTT. Encoded protein: CASSSSGGITDTQYF.

The rearrangement uses TRBV19 and TRBJ1-2; D is possibly TRBD1 (5 bases). The ends were cut back, 0 bases at V and 6 bases at J, with 17 bases in the middle. CDR1 is LNHDA and CDR2 is SQIVND in the germline V gene (reference sequence). The CDR3 extends over 16 amino acids. CDR3 residues: CASSIDWQGTTNGYTF. CDR3 DNA: TGTGCCAGTAGTATAGATTGGCAGGGTACTACAAATGGCTACACCTTC. Full variable domain (remainder filled in from reference TRBV19 and TRBJ1-2): DGGITQSPKYLFRKEGQNVTLSCEQNLNHDAMYWYRQDPGQGLRLIYYSQIVNDFQKGDIAEGYSVSREKKESFPLTVTSAQKNPTAFYLCASSIDWQGTTNGYTFGSGTRLTVV.

This rearrangement joins TRBV28 to TRBJ1-2, with 11 bases aligning to TRBD1. The trim removed 5 bases at V and 2 bases at J, leaving 7 bases unmatched. The length of the CDR3 is 16 residues. Germline-derived CDR1 and CDR2 are MDHEN and SYDVKM. The CDR3 DNA sequence: TGTGCCAGCAGTCCAAGCCGGGACAGGGGGAACTATGGCTACACCTTC. Its translation: CASSPSRDRGNYGYTF.

The chain links TRBV6-5 to TRBJ2-4; the D gene is possibly TRBD2 (6 bases). Germline CDR1 MNHEY, CDR2 SVGAGI. CDR3 size: 14 residues. Trimming left V 2 bases short and J 3 bases short, with 8 bases between. CDR3 nucleotides: TGTGCCAGCAGTTACGGAGGGGACAAAAACATTCAGTACTTC. Its protein is CASSYGGDKNIQYF.

The V call is TRBV2, the J call TRBJ2-5; the D is unclear. Trimming left V 7 bases short and J 6 bases short, with 24 bases between. CDR1 is SNHLY and CDR2 is FYNNEI in the germline V gene. The CDR3 is made up of 16 amino acids. The CDR3 region is CASKMRGTHPRQTQYF. The CDR3 nucleotides are TGTGCCAGCAAGATGCGTGGAACTCACCCCAGGCAGACCCAGTACTTC.

This chain connects TRBV7-8 to TRBJ2-3; the D gene is possibly TRBD2 (6 bases). The CDR3 covers 12 residues. Germline V gene lookup returns CDR1 SGHVS and CDR2 FQNEAQ. The ends were cut back, 8 bases at V and 4 bases at J, with 10 bases in the middle. The chain's CDR3 is CASGWRADTQYF. The CDR3 DNA reads TGTGCCAGCGGTTGGAGGGCAGATACGCAGTATTTT.

The chain carries TRBV7-9 and TRBJ2-1; 8 nucleotides line up with TRBD2. V lost 2 bases to trimming and J lost 3 bases; unmatched junction nucleotides: 3. Germline V gives CDR1 SEHNR, CDR2 FQNEAQ (reference sequence). The CDR3 extends over 15 amino acids. CDR3: CASSLSSGVYNEQFF. The CDR3, as DNA: TGTGCCAGCAGCTTAAGTAGCGGGGTCTACAATGAGCAGTTCTTC.

J is TRBJ1-1 and V is TRBV11-2; D is uncertain. Germline lookup yields CDR1 SGHAT and CDR2 FQNNGV. The germline V and J ends were trimmed by 3 bases and 0 bases, with 11 bases remaining between them. The CDR3 spans 15 residues. The DNA of the CDR3 is TGTGCCAGCAGCTTTGGGCAGTTCATGAACACTGAAGCTTTCTTT. It specifies CASSFGQFMNTEAFF.

The V gene is TRBV6-5, the J gene TRBJ2-5, with D tentatively TRBD2 (5 bases). This CDR3 comprises 16 residues. Trimming stripped 0 bases from V and 4 bases from J, with 15 bases between. The germline V gene encodes CDR1 MNHEY and CDR2 SVGAGI. CDR3 sequence (DNA): TGTGCCAGCAGTTACTCGAGGAGCGGAGCCCGAGAGACCCAGTACTTC. Translating gives CASSYSRSGARETQYF.

This clone was observed a few times. V and J are TRBV4-1 and TRBJ2-7; possibly TRBD2 for D (5 bases). This CDR3 has 15 residues. The germline V gene has CDR1 MGHRA and CDR2 YSYEKL. V was trimmed by 1 base and J by 2 bases, leaving 12 bases between them. CDR3 in amino acids: CASSQGGIWTYEQYF. Written as DNA, the CDR3 is TGCGCCAGCAGCCAAGGAGGGATATGGACCTACGAGCAGTACTTC.

The chain links TRBV3-1 (or the pseudogene TRBV3-2) to TRBJ2-1, with D maybe TRBD2 (6 bases). With 2 bases removed from V and 8 bases from J, the gap between germline ends came to 13 bases. Germline V gene sequence: CDR1 LGHDT, CDR2 YNNKEL (reference sequence). The CDR3 is 14 residues long. The CDR3 loop reads CASSQTWTGDEQFF. The CDR3 DNA reads TGTGCCAGCAGCCAAACGTGGACGGGGGATGAGCAGTTCTTC.

The rearrangement uses TRBV7-9 and TRBJ2-3; 8 positions agree with TRBD2. Germline V CDR1 and CDR2: SEHNR, FQNEAQ (reference sequence). The junction had 7 bases not matched to a gene; V was cut back by 1 base and J by 4 bases. This CDR3 has 16 amino acids. Written as DNA, the CDR3 is TGTGCCAGCAGCTTAGGTCGGGGGACTAGGTCAGATACGCAGTATTTT. This codes for CASSLGRGTRSDTQYF.

This clone is judged medium-sized (0.01 to 0.1%). The V gene is TRBV6-1, the J gene TRBJ1-3; tentatively, D is TRBD1 (5 bases). V was shortened by 0 bases and J by 0 bases, with 18 bases between the two germline ends. Germline V gives CDR1 MNHNS, CDR2 SASEGT. The CDR3 consists of 19 residues. CDR3 region: CASSEALRAGMASGNTIYF. CDR3 nucleotide sequence: TGTGCCAGCAGTGAAGCGCTTCGTGCAGGGATGGCCTCTGGAAACACCATATATTTT.

J is TRBJ1-1 and V is TRBV4-1; 10 positions agree with TRBD1. V lost 4 bases and J lost 7; bases outside the gene matches: 6. The CDR3 extends over 14 amino acids. CDR1 MGHRA and CDR2 YSYEKL come from the germline V gene. The CDR3 spells CASSRDRGRVEAFF. CDR3 bases: TGCGCCAGCAGCCGAGACAGGGGGCGGGTTGAAGCTTTCTTT.

This rearrangement joins TRBV6-2 or TRBV6-3 to TRBJ2-5; 10 bases match TRBD2. Trimming removed 6 bases from V and 1 base from J; junction bases left unmatched: 17. CDR3 length equals 19 residues. Germline CDR1 and CDR2: MNHEY and SVGEGT. The CDR3 DNA is TGTGCCAGCAGCCCTAGGGTGTCTAGCGGGAGTATCGCCCAAGAGACCCAGTACTTC. Amino acids: CASSPRVSSGSIAQETQYF.